This T cell receptor (beta chain) was recorded in a study of blood T cell repertoires in COVID-19. The germline gives CDR1 MNHNS, CDR2 SASEGT. The CDR3 is made up of 13 amino acids. The germline V and J ends were trimmed by 6 bases and 6 bases, with 14 bases remaining between them. The authors' processing: The authors estimated nucleated cell counts from reference gene primer amplification. The protocol was immunoSEQ multiplex PCR, while the TCRdb copy is restricted to in-frame clones and leaves out a portion. V and J calls and clone size are copied from that table; D and trimming were computed from the DNA. The table records 110,000 to 150,000 clones, about four fifths of them present only once.

This clonotype was obtained from a man aged 65 to 79 who had recovered from COVID-19. V is TRBV6-1 and J is TRBJ1-1; D perhaps matches TRBD1 (6 bases). The sequencing input was peripheral blood. DNA for the CDR3: TGTGCCAGCAGCAAAATAGGGGGGGCTGAAGCTTTCTTT. Its translation is CASSKIGGAEAFF.